This T cell receptor (beta chain) was profiled in a study of T cells in Graves' hyperthyroidism and ophthalmopathy. About the study: The initial diagnosis was the point when peripheral blood was collected, ahead of any treatment.

Trimming pared 6 bases from V and 0 bases from J, leaving 15 bases between. Germline CDR1 and CDR2: DFQATT and SNEGSKA (reference sequence). This CDR3 region has 14 residues. This clonotype was seen at least ten times. The investigators amplified TCR beta CDR3 regions from RNA transcripts. HTBI primers were employed in a first-round RT-PCR of the TCR CDR3. TCRdb itself ran the multiplex PCR reads through MiXCR, one entry per CDR3 protein. This sample yields approximately 600,000 distinct CDR3 sequences, of which 14% are seen a single time; roughly 7.1% belongs to the top ten. V and J are TRBV20-1 and TRBJ2-7; D may be TRBD2 (5 bases). The clonotype originates from a woman aged 18-29 years with Graves' ophthalmopathy. The material sequenced was blood. CDR3: CSAVDWSSSYEQYF. The CDR3, as DNA: TGCAGTGCGGTGGACTGGTCCAGCTCCTACGAGCAGTACTTC.